Below, 30 T cell receptor beta chains from the same sample are listed, as sequenced in a study of identical twins. TCRdb recomputed calls from the 5' RACE reads with MiXCR, one row per CDR3 protein. The top ten hold about an eighth of the sample, which has 600,000 to 850,000 distinct CDR3 sequences, around a sixth seen once. The same data also contributed to another study, on T cells expressing NK-cell markers.

Specimen: PBMCs. The receptors originated from a woman between 18 and 30 years old in good health.

V and J are TRBV10-1 and TRBJ2-1; 9 nucleotides agree with TRBD2. In germline, CDR1 is WNHNN, CDR2 SYGVQD (reference sequence). V lost 4 bases to trimming and J lost 5 bases; unmatched junction nucleotides: 6. The CDR3 is made up of 15 amino acids. CDR3 DNA sequence: TGCGCCAGCAGTGGTCTTGCGGGGGGGCACAATGAGCAGTTCTTC. Its protein product is CASSGLAGGHNEQFF.

The V and J genes are TRBV20-1 and TRBJ2-3; 10 bases match TRBD2. The CDR3 has 14 residues. V was pared by 3 bases and J by 8 bases, with 8 bases of the junction left unmatched. Germline V gives CDR1 DFQATT, CDR2 SNEGSKA (reference sequence). Here the CDR3 DNA reads TGCAGTGCTAGCGTTAGCGGGGGGATTAGTACGCAGTATTTT. Amino acid sequence: CSASVSGGISTQYF.

This clonotype has more than one count but fewer than ten. Here the CDR3 DNA reads TGCGCCAGCAGTGAAGGCAGCTCTGGAAACACCATATATTTT. Translated, it gives CASSEGSSGNTIYF. The rearrangement links TRBV10-1 to TRBJ1-3; D is unclear. CDR1 and CDR2 (germline): WNHNN, SYGVQD (reference sequence). Trimming left V 3 bases short and J 0 bases short, with 6 bases between. There are 14 residues in the CDR3.

This chain joins TRBV12-3 or TRBV12-4 and TRBJ2-1, with 7 bases matching TRBD1. With 7 bases clipped from V and 2 bases from J, the junction kept 5 bases outside the gene matches. The CDR3 loop spans 14 amino acids. The CDR3 loop is CASNRGGTYNEQFF. DNA for the CDR3: TGTGCCAGCAATCGAGGGGGCACCTACAATGAGCAGTTCTTC.

The chain employs TRBV20-1 and TRBJ1-5; 8 nucleotides line up with TRBD1. Germline trimming cut 6 bases from V and 3 bases from J; bases unmatched to any gene: 4. The CDR3 spans 13 residues. The germline V gene has CDR1 DFQATT and CDR2 SNEGSKA (reference sequence). Here the CDR3 DNA reads TGCAGTGCGGGACAGGATTTCAATCAGCCCCAGCATTTT. This codes for CSAGQDFNQPQHF.

CDR3 sequence (DNA): TGCGCCAGCAGCCGAGGGTGGACCGGTGAAGCTTTCTTT. Translated: CASSRGWTGEAFF. The J gene is TRBJ1-1, the V gene TRBV4-1; D gene uncertain. CDR3 length equals 13 residues. Germline V gene lookup returns CDR1 MGHRA and CDR2 YSYEKL. With 4 bases removed from V and 7 bases from J, the gap between germline ends came to 13 bases.

About this clonotype: A clone one base away is much larger, so this may be a read error. This chain links TRBV24-1 with TRBJ2-3; D gene ambiguous. Trimming cost V 4 bases and J 0 bases, with 4 bases left between them. Germline CDR1 reads KGHDR; CDR2 reads SFDVKD. The CDR3 covers 13 residues. DNA of the CDR3: TGTGCCACCAGTGAAACTAGCACAGATACGCAGTATTTT. It translates to CATSETSTDTQYF.

This chain joins TRBV5-6 and TRBJ2-5; 10 bases line up with TRBD1. Losses at the gene ends were 2 bases for V and 2 bases for J; bases not matched to a gene: 6. The CDR3 length is 16 residues. CDR1 SGHDT and CDR2 YYEEEE come from the germline V gene. CDR3 amino acids: CASSLDRGRLQETQYF. CDR3 bases: TGTGCCAGCAGCTTAGACAGGGGGCGGTTGCAAGAGACCCAGTACTTC.

The V and J genes are TRBV27 and TRBJ2-1; D not certain. The CDR3 is 15 amino acids. Germline V lookup: CDR1 MNHEY, CDR2 SMNVEV (reference sequence). The V end was cut by 6 bases, the J end by 3 bases, with 15 bases between. CDR3 sequence: CASSFRMVFYNEQFF. CDR3 sequence (DNA): TGTGCCAGCAGCTTCCGGATGGTGTTCTACAATGAGCAGTTCTTC.

CDR3 loop: CASTPAGRNYEQYF. CDR3 nucleotide sequence: TGTGCCAGCACCCCCGCTGGACGGAACTACGAGCAGTACTTC. V gene TRBV12-3 or TRBV12-4 combines with J gene TRBJ2-7; D gene unclear. The CDR3 extends over 14 amino acids. Trimming pared 7 bases from V and 3 bases from J, leaving 16 bases between.

The chain combines TRBV12-3 or TRBV12-4 with TRBJ1-2, with D maybe TRBD1 (6 bases). The CDR3 extends over 11 amino acids. Trimming cost V 10 bases and J 3 bases, with 9 bases left between them. The CDR3 region is CAIAGDYGYTF. CDR3 nucleotide sequence: TGTGCCATCGCAGGGGACTATGGCTACACCTTC.

This chain links TRBV29-1 with TRBJ2-7, with 8 nucleotides matching TRBD2. From germline, CDR1 is SQVTM and CDR2 ANQGSEA. The CDR3 sequence is 14 residues long. Losses at the gene ends were 5 bases for V and 3 bases for J; bases not matched to a gene: 9. CDR3 nucleotide sequence: TGCAGCGTTCTAAGCGGGGGACCGAGCTACGAGCAGTACTTC. Translation: CSVLSGGPSYEQYF.

DNA of the CDR3: TGTGCCAGCAGTCCAAGCGGGGGCTTAAGCTCTGGGGCCAACGTCCTGACTTTC. This translates into CASSPSGGLSSGANVLTF. The V call is TRBV4-2, the J call TRBJ2-6; 8 bases match TRBD2. The germline gives CDR1 LGHNA, CDR2 YNFKEQ. CDR3 length equals 18 residues. V trimming: 6 bases; J trimming: 0 bases; junction bases outside the gene matches: 10.

This rearrangement joins TRBV20-1 to TRBJ2-1; 10 nucleotides align to TRBD2. The junction had 6 bases not matched to a gene; V was cut back by 3 bases and J by 10 bases. The CDR3 runs to 13 residues. CDR1 and CDR2 (germline): DFQATT, SNEGSKA (reference sequence). CDR3 coding DNA: TGCAGTGCTAGTCCCAGCGGGGGGGCGGAGCAGTTCTTC. Amino acid sequence: CSASPSGGAEQFF.

This clonotype has a count of ten or more. The chain employs TRBV6-2 or TRBV6-3 and TRBJ1-2; D gene ambiguous. The CDR3 totals 12 residues. V was shortened by 2 bases and J by 5 bases, with 6 bases between the two germline ends. CDR1 MNHEY and CDR2 SVGEGT come from the germline V gene. CDR3 sequence (DNA): TGTGCCAGCAGTTACGACGGTTATGGCTACACCTTC. Protein: CASSYDGYGYTF.

Only a few counts were recorded for this clonotype. The CDR3 loop reads CASSLPGGGGNIQYF. CDR3 nucleotides: TGCGCCAGCAGCTTGCCGGGTGGTGGGGGAAACATTCAGTACTTC. This rearrangement joins TRBV5-1 to TRBJ2-4, with D perhaps given as TRBD1 or TRBD2 (5 bases each). Trimming removed 1 base at V and 6 bases at J, with 14 bases between. The CDR3 covers 15 residues. CDR1 and CDR2 from the germline V gene are SGHRS and YFSETQ.

This clonotype was counted only a few times. The chain joins TRBV4-2 to TRBJ1-1; the D gene is possibly TRBD1 (5 bases). This CDR3 is 16 amino acids long. V gave up 4 bases and J gave up 3 bases, with 18 bases separating them. CDR1 LGHNA and CDR2 YNFKEQ come from the germline V gene. CDR3 amino acids: CASSRGERERDTEAFF. The CDR3 nucleotides are TGTGCCAGCAGCCGGGGGGAGAGGGAAAGGGACACTGAAGCTTTCTTT.

In this sample, this clonotype turned up many times. The chain recombines TRBV20-1 with TRBJ2-3; the D gene is possibly TRBD2 (6 bases). The CDR3 spans 15 residues. The germline V gene encodes CDR1 DFQATT and CDR2 SNEGSKA (reference sequence). V was shortened by 3 bases and J by 6 bases, with 19 bases between the two germline ends. The CDR3 DNA sequence: TGCAGTGCTAGTGGCCCAATCGGGAGCAGGGATACGCAGTATTTT. As protein: CSASGPIGSRDTQYF.

This clonotype was seen a few times. This chain links TRBV3-1 with TRBJ2-1; TRBD2 matches 10 bases. Trimming removed 4 bases from V and 6 bases from J; junction bases left unmatched: 15. Germline V gives CDR1 LGHDT, CDR2 YNNKEL (reference sequence). The CDR3 length is 18 residues. This chain's CDR3 is CASSPVRSLAGAPNEQFF. CDR3 in DNA: TGTGCCAGCAGCCCCGTTCGTAGTCTAGCGGGAGCCCCCAATGAGCAGTTCTTC.

The chain joins TRBV29-1 to TRBJ2-2, with D possibly matching TRBD1 (5 bases). The length of the CDR3 is 12 residues. CDR1 and CDR2 from the germline V gene are SQVTM and ANQGSEA. V was trimmed by 4 bases and J by 6 bases, leaving 9 bases between them. The CDR3 here is CSVAPGPGELFF. CDR3 bases: TGCAGCGTTGCTCCAGGGCCCGGGGAGCTGTTTTTT.

This clonotype appeared a few times. This sequence joins TRBV12-5 and TRBJ1-2; no clear D gene. This CDR3 spans 14 amino acids. The germline gives CDR1 LGHNT, CDR2 FRNRAP. V was trimmed by 2 bases and J by 1 base, leaving 8 bases between them. The CDR3, as DNA: TGTGCTAGTGGTTTGTGGTCAGTTAACTATGGCTACACCTTC. Translation: CASGLWSVNYGYTF. Complete variable domain (other parts from reference TRBV12-5 and TRBJ1-2): DARVTQTPRHKVTEMGQEVTMRCQPILGHNTVFWYRQTMMQGLELLAYFRNRAPLDDSGMPKDRFSAEMPDATLATLKIQPSEPRDSAVYFCASGLWSVNYGYTFGSGTRLTVV.

In its sample, this clonotype was seen a few times. This chain uses TRBV12-3 or TRBV12-4 with TRBJ1-2, with D possibly TRBD1 on 6 matching bases. The germline V and J ends were trimmed by 11 bases and 4 bases, with 20 bases remaining between them. The CDR3 consists of 14 residues. CDR3 nucleotides: TGTGCCGGAGTGACCTTCGGACAGACCTATGGCTACACCTTC. Protein product: CAGVTFGQTYGYTF.

The sample holds many counts of this clonotype. V and J are TRBV6-1 and TRBJ2-7, with 10 bases identical to TRBD2. The CDR3 sequence is 14 residues long. CDR1 is MNHNS and CDR2 is SASEGT in the germline V gene. V shed 8 bases, J shed 3 bases, and the junction held 7 bases outside the gene matches. DNA of the CDR3: TGTGCCAGCTCTAGACTAGCGGGTATCTACGAGCAGTACTTC. This gives the protein CASSRLAGIYEQYF.

This clonotype was seen a handful of times. The chain couples TRBV12-3 or TRBV12-4 to TRBJ2-1; TRBD1 matches at 10 bases. CDR3 length equals 16 residues. J lost 6 bases, V lost 5 bases, and 10 bases had no gene match. The CDR3 spells CASSPGWDRGVNEQFF. Written as DNA, the CDR3 is TGTGCCAGCAGTCCAGGGTGGGACAGGGGCGTCAATGAGCAGTTCTTC.

V and J are TRBV11-2 and TRBJ2-1; TRBD2 matches 9 bases. Germline CDR1 reads SGHAT; CDR2 reads FQNNGV. The CDR3 runs 17 residues. V was clipped by 5 bases and J by 4 bases; unmatched bases: 12. CDR3 bases: TGTGCCAGCAGCCCCCGACGAGGTAGCGGGGGATACAATGAGCAGTTCTTC. Its translation: CASSPRRGSGGYNEQFF.

The chain has TRBV20-1 and TRBJ1-1; D gene uncertain. The CDR3 has 15 residues. The germline CDR1 and CDR2 sequences are DFQATT and SNEGSKA (reference sequence). V shed 0 bases and J shed 4 bases, with 15 bases lying between them. Here the CDR3 DNA reads TGCAGTGCTAGAGAGGGGTCGGATTCGAGCACTGAAGCTTTCTTT. Its protein product is CSAREGSDSSTEAFF.

The chain couples TRBV5-8 to TRBJ1-1; D gene unclear. CDR1 and CDR2 from the germline V gene are SGHTS and YDEGEE. Trimming pared 9 bases from V and 0 bases from J, leaving 12 bases between. CDR3 length: 13 amino acids. The DNA for the CDR3 is TGTGCCACCCTATCCGACATGAACACTGAAGCTTTCTTT. Translation gives CATLSDMNTEAFF.

The gene calls are TRBV20-1 and TRBJ1-2, with no clear D. The CDR3 totals 12 residues. Germline CDR1 DFQATT, CDR2 SNEGSKA (reference sequence). V gave up 6 bases and J gave up 3 bases, with 11 bases separating them. CDR3 sequence: CSAIPRDYGYTF. DNA of the CDR3: TGCAGTGCCATACCGAGGGACTATGGCTACACCTTC.

In its sample, this clonotype was seen many times. The V gene is TRBV12-3 or TRBV12-4, the J gene TRBJ2-2, with 7 bases lining up with TRBD1. V shed 2 bases, J shed 5 bases, and the junction held 2 bases outside the gene matches. The CDR3 runs to 14 residues. In DNA form, the CDR3 reads TGTGCCAGCAGTTTACGACAGGGAACCGGGGAGCTGTTTTTT. It yields the protein CASSLRQGTGELFF.

V and J are TRBV4-2 and TRBJ1-2; D unresolved. Germline-derived CDR1 and CDR2 are LGHNA and YNFKEQ. Trimming took 3 bases from V and 2 from J, leaving 7 bases between them. This CDR3 spans 13 amino acids. The CDR3 protein is CASSQLVNYGYTF. CDR3 nucleotide sequence: TGTGCCAGCAGCCAGCTCGTCAACTATGGCTACACCTTC.